These 26 T cell receptor beta chains originate from one sample sequenced in a study of blood T cells in healthy people across ages (dated by TCRdb to between 2015 and 2017). Libraries were built with 5' RACE. TCRdb records Illumina HiSeq 2500 as the sequencer. A second roughly 6 to 11 cycle PCR used a sample-barcoded 5' primer and a J-beta primer mix. TCRdb trimmed public reads at Q25 via fastp, called clones via MiXCR and kept in-frame beta chains. Entries that share a CDR3 protein sequence are merged under the most common genes and DNA. This sample comprises approximately 1.5 million distinct CDR3 sequences, roughly 32% of them detected only once. The ten largest clones capture 10% to 12% of the sample. Sequences were obtained from blood. Source of these receptors: a woman younger than 45 in good health.

This clonotype was counted a few times. The rearrangement joins TRBV6-2 or TRBV6-3 to TRBJ2-1, with D maybe TRBD1 (5 bases). This CDR3 is 16 amino acids long. Trimming removed 2 bases at V and 7 bases at J, with 18 bases between. Germline CDR1 MNHEY, CDR2 SVGEGT. CDR3: CASSYRVGAPRNEQFF. The DNA for the CDR3 is TGTGCCAGCAGTTACAGGGTTGGGGCCCCGCGGAATGAGCAGTTCTTC.

This clonotype was seen a few times. The V and J genes are TRBV20-1 and TRBJ1-5, with 8 nucleotides matching TRBD1. Germline-derived CDR1 and CDR2 are DFQATT and SNEGSKA (reference sequence). The CDR3 spans 14 residues. Unmatched junction bases numbered 1, after V lost 2 bases and J lost 1 base. The CDR3 DNA sequence: TGCAGTGCTAGACGGACAGGGAGCAATCAGCCCCAGCATTTT. Its protein is CSARRTGSNQPQHF.

J is TRBJ2-7 and V is TRBV11-1; D possibly corresponds to TRBD1 (6 bases). The CDR3 has 15 amino acids. V was pared by 0 bases and J by 4 bases, with 13 bases between. The germline gives CDR1 SGHAT, CDR2 FQDESV (reference sequence). This CDR3 is CASSLARTEGYEQYF. As DNA, the CDR3 is TGTGCCAGCAGCTTAGCCCGGACAGAGGGATACGAGCAGTACTTC. The whole variable domain, remainder taken from reference TRBV11-1 and TRBJ2-7, is EAEVAQSPRYKITEKSQAVAFWCDPISGHATLYWYRQILGQGPELLVQFQDESVVDDSQLPKDRFSAERLKGVDSTLKIQPAELGDSAMYLCASSLARTEGYEQYFGPGTRLTVT.

This clonotype showed up just a few times. The chain is built from TRBV20-1 and TRBJ2-7; weak D call: TRBD2 (5 bases). In germline, CDR1 is DFQATT, CDR2 SNEGSKA (reference sequence). With 6 bases removed from V and 0 bases from J, the gap between germline ends came to 12 bases. CDR3 length: 13 amino acids. The CDR3 spells CSAVQAGSYEQYF. In DNA form, the CDR3 reads TGCAGTGCCGTTCAGGCGGGCTCCTACGAGCAGTACTTC.

In this sample, this clonotype turned up a few times. V and J are TRBV2 and TRBJ2-3; maybe TRBD2 (5 bases). The CDR3 contains 14 residues. The V end lost 4 bases, the J end lost 2 bases, and 10 bases lay between the germline ends. Per germline, CDR1 SNHLY and CDR2 FYNNEI. CDR3 in amino acids: CASSAPSTTDTQYF. The DNA of the CDR3 is TGTGCCAGCAGTGCGCCTAGCACCACAGATACGCAGTATTTT.

This clonotype was seen only once. The rearrangement links TRBV7-2 to TRBJ1-1, with TRBD1 matching 7 bases. Trimming at V came to 4 bases and at J to 5 bases, leaving 7 bases not matched to a gene. The germline gives CDR1 SGHTA, CDR2 FQGNSA. The CDR3 is made up of 14 amino acids. The CDR3 DNA reads as TGTGCCAGCAGCTATTCGACAGGGAGGACTGAAGCTTTCTTT. Protein sequence: CASSYSTGRTEAFF.

This rearrangement joins TRBV2 to TRBJ1-2; D unresolved. V lost 7 bases and J 2 bases, leaving 14 bases between the germline ends. The germline gives CDR1 SNHLY, CDR2 FYNNEI. The CDR3 extends over 14 amino acids. The DNA for the CDR3 is TGTGCCAGCACGCCTCCGGGCAGCAACTATGGCTACACCTTC. Encoded protein: CASTPPGSNYGYTF.

There are a few counts of this clonotype. The chain has TRBV10-3 and TRBJ2-7, with a weak D call TRBD1 (7 bases). Trimming took off 5 bases at V and 3 bases at J, with 14 bases between the two ends. This CDR3 contains 14 residues. Germline assignment: CDR1 ENHRY and CDR2 SYGVKD. The CDR3: CAISWAGGNYEQYF. Here the CDR3 DNA reads TGTGCCATCAGTTGGGCAGGGGGGAACTACGAGCAGTACTTC.

The chain employs TRBV30 and TRBJ2-6; 7 bases match TRBD1. The CDR3 contains 14 residues. Germline-derived CDR1 and CDR2 are GTSNPN and SVGIG (reference sequence). Losses at the gene ends were 5 bases for V and 4 bases for J; bases not matched to a gene: 5. CDR3 DNA: TGTGCCTGGTTCACAGGGGACGGGGCCAACGTCCTGACTTTC. Its translation is CAWFTGDGANVLTF.

The chain is built from TRBV12-3 or TRBV12-4 and TRBJ1-1; D unresolved. The CDR3 extends over 12 amino acids. The V end lost 7 bases, the J end lost 6 bases, and 12 bases lay between the germline ends. The CDR3 nucleotides read TGTGCCAGCACCTTAGGAGTTTCTGAAGCTTTCTTT. Residues: CASTLGVSEAFF.

The rearrangement joins TRBV20-1 to TRBJ2-7; D is uncertain. Germline lookup yields CDR1 DFQATT and CDR2 SNEGSKA (reference sequence). The CDR3 length is 11 residues. Between the trimmed V and J ends, which lost 6 bases and 7 bases, there was a span of 13 bases. The CDR3 DNA reads TGCAGTGCGGGAAAAACGAATGAGCAGTACTTC. Its protein product is CSAGKTNEQYF.

This clonotype was detected a few times. The chain combines TRBV9 with TRBJ2-7; D perhaps matches TRBD2 (5 bases). In germline, CDR1 is SGDLS, CDR2 YYNGEE. This CDR3 is built from 14 residues. Trimming left V 4 bases short and J 0 bases short, with 11 bases between. The CDR3 protein is CASSPGDISYEQYF. The CDR3 nucleotides are TGTGCCAGCAGCCCCGGGGATATCTCCTACGAGCAGTACTTC.

The V call is TRBV7-8, the J call TRBJ1-4; D is undetermined. The CDR3 consists of 13 residues. Germline V gene sequence: CDR1 SGHVS, CDR2 FQNEAQ. V lost 10 bases to trimming and J lost 4 bases, with 13 bases between them. CDR3 in amino acids: CATRTRINEKLFF. The CDR3 DNA is TGTGCCACCCGGACCCGGATTAATGAAAAACTGTTTTTT.

This clonotype was counted a few times. The chain carries TRBV3-1 and TRBJ2-1; tentative D call: TRBD2 (7 bases). Trimming cost V 0 bases and J 3 bases, with 12 bases left between them. The CDR3 runs to 16 residues. Germline V gene sequence: CDR1 LGHDT, CDR2 YNNKEL (reference sequence). CDR3 sequence reads: CASSQDAGAYYNEQFF. DNA for the CDR3: TGTGCCAGCAGCCAAGATGCGGGGGCCTACTACAATGAGCAGTTCTTC.

There are a few counts of this clonotype. The chain joins TRBV20-1 to TRBJ1-5; D is unresolved. Germline values: CDR1 DFQATT, CDR2 SNEGSKA (reference sequence). V was pared by 5 bases and J by 0 bases, with 11 bases between. This CDR3 region has 14 residues. CDR3 sequence: CSAPPPYSNQPQHF. The DNA for the CDR3 is TGCAGTGCTCCCCCCCCCTATAGCAATCAGCCCCAGCATTTT.

The CDR3 nucleotides are TGTGCCAGCAGGCCTGGCGTTATCTATGGCTACACCTTC. Its translation is CASRPGVIYGYTF. The chain combines TRBV11-2 with TRBJ1-2; no clear D gene. Trimming removed 6 bases from V and 4 bases from J, with 12 bases in between. Germline V gene data show CDR1 as SGHAT and CDR2 as FQNNGV. This CDR3 is built from 13 residues.

The genes are TRBV20-1 and TRBJ2-1; 10 positions agree with TRBD1. V shed 7 bases and J 4 bases; nucleotides not matched to a gene: 1. Germline V gene data show CDR1 as DFQATT and CDR2 as SNEGSKA (reference sequence). The CDR3 has 12 amino acids. The CDR3 here is CSGGQGYNEQFF. The CDR3 DNA sequence: TGCAGTGGGGGACAGGGGTACAATGAGCAGTTCTTC.

DNA of the CDR3: TGTGCCAGCAGCCCCCCCGGGGCGGCCCAGTACTTC. Translating it yields CASSPPGAAQYF. V gene TRBV7-6 combines with J gene TRBJ2-5; D may be TRBD1 or TRBD2 (5 bases each). The CDR3 runs 12 residues. Germline-derived CDR1 and CDR2 are SGHVS and FNYEAQ. V was trimmed by 5 bases and J by 9 bases, leaving 13 bases between them.

V gene TRBV5-1 combines with J gene TRBJ2-3; D remains ambiguous. This CDR3 comprises 14 residues. V dropped 0 bases and J dropped 5 bases, with 10 bases sitting between them. CDR1 and CDR2 (germline): SGHRS, YFSETQ. The CDR3 loop reads CASSLAMSRDTQYF. As DNA, the CDR3 is TGCGCCAGCAGCTTGGCGATGTCGAGAGATACGCAGTATTTT.

The gene calls are TRBV27 and TRBJ1-2; D unresolved. The CDR3 runs to 15 residues. Trimming shortened V by 6 bases and J by 3 bases, and 17 bases separated the two germline ends. Germline CDR1 reads MNHEY; CDR2 reads SMNVEV (reference sequence). In DNA, the CDR3 is TGTGCCAGCAGCTCGATAGAGGGTATGGACTATGGCTACACCTTC. Encoded protein: CASSSIEGMDYGYTF.

This clonotype was recorded a few times. This sequence joins TRBV3-1 and TRBJ2-4; D possibly uses TRBD1 or TRBD2 (5 bases each). The DNA end is a closer match to TRBJ2-7, so the J assignment may be wrong. The CDR3 is 14 residues long. Germline V gene sequence: CDR1 LGHDT, CDR2 YNNKEL (reference sequence). The CDR3: CASTHQDGASEQYF. CDR3 in DNA: TGTGCCAGCACCCATCAGGACGGGGCGAGCGAGCAGTACTTC.

CDR3 in amino acids: CASSQGFGTGTYGYTF. The CDR3 nucleotides read TGTGCCAGCAGCCAAGGATTCGGGACAGGGACCTATGGCTACACCTTC. The chain employs TRBV14 and TRBJ1-2; 9 bases are shared with TRBD1. V was pared by 1 base and J by 4 bases, with 7 bases of the junction left unmatched. The length of the CDR3 is 16 residues. CDR1 SGHDN and CDR2 FVKESK come from the germline V gene.

The genes are TRBV3-1 and TRBJ1-6, with 9 bases matching TRBD1. From germline, CDR1 is LGHDT and CDR2 YNNKEL (reference sequence). The CDR3 extends over 16 amino acids. V lost 4 bases to trimming and J lost 9 bases; unmatched junction nucleotides: 10. CDR3 in amino acids: CASSRKDRGPSSPLHF. CDR3 nucleotide sequence: TGTGCCAGCAGCCGGAAGGACAGGGGACCTAGTTCACCCCTCCACTTT.

The gene calls are TRBV27 and TRBJ1-1; 8 bases line up with TRBD1. The CDR3 consists of 17 residues. With 1 base clipped from V and 5 bases from J, the junction kept 12 bases outside the gene matches. The germline gives CDR1 MNHEY, CDR2 SMNVEV (reference sequence). The CDR3: CASSLFGSGGAWTEAFF. CDR3 coding DNA: TGTGCCAGCAGTTTATTCGGGTCAGGGGGCGCCTGGACTGAAGCTTTCTTT.

The chain uses TRBV18 and TRBJ2-1; 10 nucleotides agree with TRBD2. The J segment lost 9 bases and the V segment lost 4 bases, leaving 21 bases of the junction unmatched. Germline assignment: CDR1 KGHSH and CDR2 LQKENI. CDR3 size: 19 residues. As DNA, the CDR3 is TGTGCCAGCTCACTCCTCCCTGAAACTAGCGGGACCAAAATGGGTGAGCAGTTCTTC. Its translation is CASSLLPETSGTKMGEQFF. The entire variable domain, with the rest obtained from reference TRBV18 and TRBJ2-1, is as follows: NAGVMQNPRHLVRRRGQEARLRCSPMKGHSHVYWYRQLPEEGLKFMVYLQKENIIDESGMPKERFSAEFPKEGPSILRIQQVVRGDSAAYFCASSLLPETSGTKMGEQFFGPGTRLTVL.

This clonotype showed up just a few times. This chain links TRBV5-1 with TRBJ2-5, with D possibly matching TRBD1 (5 bases). Germline-derived CDR1 and CDR2 are SGHRS and YFSETQ. Between the trimmed V and J ends, which lost 0 bases and 4 bases, there was a span of 13 bases. The CDR3 is 15 residues long. CDR3 sequence reads: CASSLGGANPETQYF. CDR3 nucleotide sequence: TGCGCCAGCAGCTTGGGTGGGGCGAACCCAGAGACCCAGTACTTC.